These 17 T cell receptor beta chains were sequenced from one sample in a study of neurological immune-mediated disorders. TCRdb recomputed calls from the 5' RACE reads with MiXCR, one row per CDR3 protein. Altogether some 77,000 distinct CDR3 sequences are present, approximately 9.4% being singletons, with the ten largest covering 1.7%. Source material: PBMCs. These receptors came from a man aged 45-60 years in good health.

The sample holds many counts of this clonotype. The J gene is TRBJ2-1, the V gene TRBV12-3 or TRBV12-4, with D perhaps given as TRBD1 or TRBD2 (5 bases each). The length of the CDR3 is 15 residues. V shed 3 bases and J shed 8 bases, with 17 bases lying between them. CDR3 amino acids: CASSFHLGRGDEQFF. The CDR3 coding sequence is TGTGCCAGCAGTTTTCACTTGGGCCGGGGCGATGAGCAGTTCTTC.

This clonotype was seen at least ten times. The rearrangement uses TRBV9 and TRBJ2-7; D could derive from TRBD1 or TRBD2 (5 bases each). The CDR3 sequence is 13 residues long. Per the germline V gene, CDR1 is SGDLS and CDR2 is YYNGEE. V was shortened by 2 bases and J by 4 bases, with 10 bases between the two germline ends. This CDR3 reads CASSVGTEYEQYF. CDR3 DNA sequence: TGTGCCAGCAGCGTGGGGACGGAGTACGAGCAGTACTTC.

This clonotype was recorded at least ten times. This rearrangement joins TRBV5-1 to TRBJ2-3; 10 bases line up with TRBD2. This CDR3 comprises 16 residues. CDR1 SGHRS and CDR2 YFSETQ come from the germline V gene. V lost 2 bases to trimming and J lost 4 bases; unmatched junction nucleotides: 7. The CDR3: CASSFSLAGVSDTQYF. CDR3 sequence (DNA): TGCGCCAGCAGCTTTAGTCTAGCGGGGGTCTCAGATACGCAGTATTTT.

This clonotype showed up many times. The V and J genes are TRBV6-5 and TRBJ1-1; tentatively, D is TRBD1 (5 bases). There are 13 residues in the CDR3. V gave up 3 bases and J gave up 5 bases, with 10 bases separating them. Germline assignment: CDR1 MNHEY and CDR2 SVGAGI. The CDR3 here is CASSYLRGTEAFF. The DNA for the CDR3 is TGTGCCAGCAGTTATCTACGGGGGACTGAAGCTTTCTTT.

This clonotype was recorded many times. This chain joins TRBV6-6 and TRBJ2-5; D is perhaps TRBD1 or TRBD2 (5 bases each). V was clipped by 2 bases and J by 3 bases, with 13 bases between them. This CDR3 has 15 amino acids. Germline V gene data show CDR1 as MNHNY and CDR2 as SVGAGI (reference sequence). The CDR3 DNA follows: TGTGCCAGCAGTTACGGTCGGCAGGGAGAAGAGACCCAGTACTTC. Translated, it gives CASSYGRQGEETQYF.

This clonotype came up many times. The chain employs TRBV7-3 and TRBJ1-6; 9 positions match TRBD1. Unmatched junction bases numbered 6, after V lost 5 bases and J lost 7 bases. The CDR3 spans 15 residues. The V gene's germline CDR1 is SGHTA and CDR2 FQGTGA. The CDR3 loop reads CASSPTGGKNSPLHF. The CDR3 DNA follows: TGTGCCAGCAGCCCGACAGGGGGGAAAAATTCACCCCTCCACTTT.

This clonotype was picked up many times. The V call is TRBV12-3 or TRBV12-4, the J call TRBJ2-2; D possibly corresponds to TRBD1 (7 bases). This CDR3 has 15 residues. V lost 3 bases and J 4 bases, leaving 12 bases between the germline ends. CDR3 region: CASSLRQGGTGELFF. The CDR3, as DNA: TGTGCCAGCAGTTTGCGGCAGGGGGGCACCGGGGAGCTGTTTTTT.

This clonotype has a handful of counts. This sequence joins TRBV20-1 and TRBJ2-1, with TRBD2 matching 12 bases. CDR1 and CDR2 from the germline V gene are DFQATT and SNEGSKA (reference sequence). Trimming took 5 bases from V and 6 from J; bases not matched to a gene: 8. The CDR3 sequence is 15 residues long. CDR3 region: CSAVPGLAGGNEQFF. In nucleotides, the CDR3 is TGCAGTGCTGTTCCGGGACTAGCGGGTGGCAATGAGCAGTTCTTC.

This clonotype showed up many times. In DNA, the CDR3 is TGTGCCATCGGGCTTCCAGGGGCGCATCAGCCCCAGCATTTT. This codes for CAIGLPGAHQPQHF. The chain links TRBV6-2 or TRBV6-3 to TRBJ1-5; TRBD1 is a possible D gene (6 bases). CDR3 length: 14 amino acids. Between the trimmed V and J ends, which lost 10 bases and 5 bases, there was a span of 18 bases. Germline CDR1 and CDR2: MNHEY and SVGEGT.

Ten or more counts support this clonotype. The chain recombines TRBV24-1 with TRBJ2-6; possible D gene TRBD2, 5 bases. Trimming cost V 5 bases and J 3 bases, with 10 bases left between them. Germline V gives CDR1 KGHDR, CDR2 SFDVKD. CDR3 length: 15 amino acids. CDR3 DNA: TGTGCCACCAGTGGTTCGGGGTTTGGGGCCAACGTCCTGACTTTC. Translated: CATSGSGFGANVLTF.

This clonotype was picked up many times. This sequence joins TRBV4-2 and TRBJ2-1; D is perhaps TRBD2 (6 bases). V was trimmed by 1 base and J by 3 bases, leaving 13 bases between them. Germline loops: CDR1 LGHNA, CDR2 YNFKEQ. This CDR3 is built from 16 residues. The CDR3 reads CASSQGLAPVYNEQFF. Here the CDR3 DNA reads TGTGCCAGCAGCCAAGGTCTAGCGCCAGTCTACAATGAGCAGTTCTTC.

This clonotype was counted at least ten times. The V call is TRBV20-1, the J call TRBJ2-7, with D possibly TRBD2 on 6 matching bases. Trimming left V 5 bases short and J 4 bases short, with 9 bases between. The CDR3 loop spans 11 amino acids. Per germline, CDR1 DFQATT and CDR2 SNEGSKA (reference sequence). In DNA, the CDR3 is TGCAGTGCTGAGCGGGTTTACGAGCAGTACTTC. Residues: CSAERVYEQYF.

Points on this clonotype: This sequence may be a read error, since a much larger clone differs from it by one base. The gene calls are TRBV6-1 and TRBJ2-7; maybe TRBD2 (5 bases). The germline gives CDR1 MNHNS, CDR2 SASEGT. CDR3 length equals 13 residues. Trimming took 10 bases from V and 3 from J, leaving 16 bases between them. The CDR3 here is CATSGPSRYEQYF. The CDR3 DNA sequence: TGTGCCACCAGCGGTCCATCCCGCTACGAGCAGTACTTC.

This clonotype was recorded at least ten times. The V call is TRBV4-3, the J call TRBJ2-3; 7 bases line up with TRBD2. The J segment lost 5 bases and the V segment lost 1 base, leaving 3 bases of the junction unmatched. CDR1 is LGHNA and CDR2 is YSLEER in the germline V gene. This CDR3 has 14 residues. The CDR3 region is CASSQATGGDTQYF. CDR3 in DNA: TGCGCCAGCAGCCAAGCGACGGGAGGAGATACGCAGTATTTT.

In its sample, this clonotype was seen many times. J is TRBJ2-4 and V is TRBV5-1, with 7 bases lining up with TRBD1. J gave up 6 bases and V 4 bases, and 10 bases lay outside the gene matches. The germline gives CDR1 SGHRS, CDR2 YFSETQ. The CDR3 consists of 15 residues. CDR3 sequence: CASSSDRDSGNIQYF. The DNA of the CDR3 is TGCGCCAGCAGCAGCGACCGGGACAGCGGAAACATTCAGTACTTC.

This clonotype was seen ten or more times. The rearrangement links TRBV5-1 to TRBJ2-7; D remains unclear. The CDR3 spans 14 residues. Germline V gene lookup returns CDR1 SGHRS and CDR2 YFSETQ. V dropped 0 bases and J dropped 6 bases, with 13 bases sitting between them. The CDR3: CASSLESTNTEQYF. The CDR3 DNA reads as TGCGCCAGCAGCTTGGAGTCCACTAACACCGAGCAGTACTTC.

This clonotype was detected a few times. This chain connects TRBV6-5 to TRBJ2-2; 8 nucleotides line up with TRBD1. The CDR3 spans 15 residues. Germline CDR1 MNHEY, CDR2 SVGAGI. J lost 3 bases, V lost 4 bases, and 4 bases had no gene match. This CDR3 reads CASSSDRGYTGELFF. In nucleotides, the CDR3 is TGTGCCAGCAGTTCAGACAGGGGTTACACCGGGGAGCTGTTTTTT.